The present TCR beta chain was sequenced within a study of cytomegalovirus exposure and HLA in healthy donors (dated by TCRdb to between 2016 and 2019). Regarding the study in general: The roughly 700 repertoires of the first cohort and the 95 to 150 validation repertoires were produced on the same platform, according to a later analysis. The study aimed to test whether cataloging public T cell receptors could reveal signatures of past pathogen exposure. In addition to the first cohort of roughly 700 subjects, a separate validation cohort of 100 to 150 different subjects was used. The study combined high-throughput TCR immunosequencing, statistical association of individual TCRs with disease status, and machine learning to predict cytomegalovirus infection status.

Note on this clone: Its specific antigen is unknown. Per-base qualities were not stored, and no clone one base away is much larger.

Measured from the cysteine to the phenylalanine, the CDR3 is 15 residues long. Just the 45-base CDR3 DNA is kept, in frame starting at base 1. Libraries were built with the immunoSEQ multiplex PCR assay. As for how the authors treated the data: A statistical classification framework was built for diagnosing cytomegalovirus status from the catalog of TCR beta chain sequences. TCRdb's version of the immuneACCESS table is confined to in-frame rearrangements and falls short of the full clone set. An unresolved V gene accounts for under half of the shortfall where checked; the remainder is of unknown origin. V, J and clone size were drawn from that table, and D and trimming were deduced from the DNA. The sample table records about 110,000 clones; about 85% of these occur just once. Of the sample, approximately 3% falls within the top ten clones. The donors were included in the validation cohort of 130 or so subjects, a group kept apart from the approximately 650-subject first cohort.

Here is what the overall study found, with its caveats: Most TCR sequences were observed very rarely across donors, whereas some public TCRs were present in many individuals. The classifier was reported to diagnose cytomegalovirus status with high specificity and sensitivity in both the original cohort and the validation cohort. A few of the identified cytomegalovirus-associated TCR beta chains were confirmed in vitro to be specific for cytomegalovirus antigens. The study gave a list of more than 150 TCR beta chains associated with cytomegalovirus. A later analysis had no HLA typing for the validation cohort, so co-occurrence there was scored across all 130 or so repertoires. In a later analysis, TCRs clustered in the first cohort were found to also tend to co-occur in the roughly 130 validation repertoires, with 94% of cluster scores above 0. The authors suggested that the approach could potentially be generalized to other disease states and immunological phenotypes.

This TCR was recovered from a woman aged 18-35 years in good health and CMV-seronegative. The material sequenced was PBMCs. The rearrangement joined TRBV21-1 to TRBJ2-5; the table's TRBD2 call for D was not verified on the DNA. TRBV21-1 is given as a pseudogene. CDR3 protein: CASVCASRGRETQYF. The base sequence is TGTGCCAGCGTCTGCGCCTCGCGGGGGAGGGAGACCCAGTACTTC.